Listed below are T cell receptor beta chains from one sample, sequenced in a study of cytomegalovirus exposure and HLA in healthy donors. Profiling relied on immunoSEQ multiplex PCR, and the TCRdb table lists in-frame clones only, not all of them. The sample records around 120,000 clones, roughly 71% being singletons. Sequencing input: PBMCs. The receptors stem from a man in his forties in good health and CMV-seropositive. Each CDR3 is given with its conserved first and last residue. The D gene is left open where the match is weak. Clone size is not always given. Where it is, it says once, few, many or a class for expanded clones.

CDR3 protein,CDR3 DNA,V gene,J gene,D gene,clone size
CATSRDAPEATDTQYF,TGTGCCACCAGCAGAGATGCGCCGGAGGCCACAGATACGCAGTATTTT,TRBV15,TRBJ2-3,.,few
CASSVEGTYEKLFF,TGTGCCAGCAGCGTAGAGGGGACATATGAAAAACTGTTTTTT,TRBV9,TRBJ1-4,.,few
CASTPPGRDMAELFF,TGTGCCAGCACTCCTCCCGGCAGGGACATGGCTGAACTGTTTTTT,TRBV7-9,TRBJ1-4,.,.
CASSLTSGSGYDTQYF,TGTGCCAGCAGCCTTACTAGCGGGAGTGGTTACGATACGCAGTATTTT,TRBV7-9,TRBJ2-3,TRBD2,few
CASSPGLAGLTDTQYF,TGCGCCAGCAGCCCCGGACTAGCGGGACTCACAGATACGCAGTATTTT,TRBV5-1,TRBJ2-3,TRBD2,.
CASSYQGLQETQYF,TGTGCCAGCAGTTACCAGGGTTTACAAGAGACCCAGTACTTC,TRBV6-6,TRBJ2-5,.,few
CASSVTGREADTQYF,TGTGCCAGCAGCGTAACAGGGAGAGAGGCAGATACGCAGTATTTT,TRBV9,TRBJ2-3,.,few
CASSQDSMGAAVYQPQHF,TGCGCCAGCAGCCAAGATAGTATGGGGGCGGCGGTTTATCAGCCCCAGCATTTT,TRBV4-1,TRBJ1-5,.,.
CASSQRIGSERANTGELFF,TGTGCCAGCAGCCAACGTATAGGGTCGGAGCGGGCTAACACCGGGGAGCTGTTTTTT,TRBV11-2,TRBJ2-2,.,few
CAWSSHFYGYTF,TGTGCCTGGAGTTCGCACTTCTATGGCTACACCTTC,TRBV30,TRBJ1-2,.,.
CASSRLAPTEDTQYF,TGTGCCAGCAGCAGACTAGCGCCTACGGAAGATACGCAGTATTTT,TRBV7-9,TRBJ2-3,TRBD2,.
CASSRWTSGDNEQFF,TGTGCCAGTAGTAGGTGGACTAGCGGGGACAATGAGCAGTTCTTC,TRBV19,TRBJ2-1,TRBD2,once
CSASDSTEAFF,TGCAGTGCTAGCGACAGCACTGAAGCTTTCTTT,TRBV20-1,TRBJ1-1,.,few
CASRPSENTEAFF,TGTGCCAGCAGGCCCTCAGAGAACACTGAAGCTTTCTTT,TRBV28,TRBJ1-1,.,.
CASSQSKGTGEAGELFF,TGCGCCAGCAGTCAATCGAAGGGGACAGGGGAGGCCGGGGAGCTGTTTTTT,TRBV23-1,TRBJ2-2,TRBD1,once
CASAGPEARGYTF,TGTGCCAGCGCGGGCCCAGAGGCGCGTGGCTACACCTTC,TRBV2,TRBJ1-2,.,.
CASTIAGGPYNEQFF,TGTGCCAGCACCATAGCGGGAGGGCCTTACAATGAGCAGTTCTTC,TRBV6-1,TRBJ2-1,TRBD2,.
CASSEAGGSSYGYTF,TGTGCCAGCAGTGAAGCTGGGGGGTCCTCCTATGGCTACACCTTC,TRBV2,TRBJ1-2,.,.
CAWRTSGARRAFF,TGTGCCTGGAGGACCTCAGGGGCGCGTCGAGCTTTCTTT,TRBV30,TRBJ1-1,.,.
CAWSPGGAGYGYTF,TGTGCCTGGAGTCCAGGGGGCGCTGGGTATGGCTACACCTTC,TRBV30,TRBJ1-2,TRBD1,.
CASRDRADTQYF,TGTGCCAGCAGGGACAGGGCAGATACGCAGTATTTT,TRBV7-9,TRBJ2-3,TRBD1,.
CASSLLVAGVNEQFF,TGTGCCAGCAGCTTATTGGTAGCGGGAGTTAATGAGCAGTTCTTC,TRBV7-9,TRBJ2-1,TRBD2,few
CASSPSGTLTYEQYF,TGTGCCAGCAGTCCGAGCGGGACATTGACCTACGAGCAGTACTTC,TRBV6-5,TRBJ2-7,.,.
CASSSPTLLDRGHGTEAFF,TGTGCCAGCAGCTCCCCCACCTTACTTGACAGGGGGCATGGCACTGAAGCTTTCTTT,TRBV7-9,TRBJ1-1,TRBD1,.